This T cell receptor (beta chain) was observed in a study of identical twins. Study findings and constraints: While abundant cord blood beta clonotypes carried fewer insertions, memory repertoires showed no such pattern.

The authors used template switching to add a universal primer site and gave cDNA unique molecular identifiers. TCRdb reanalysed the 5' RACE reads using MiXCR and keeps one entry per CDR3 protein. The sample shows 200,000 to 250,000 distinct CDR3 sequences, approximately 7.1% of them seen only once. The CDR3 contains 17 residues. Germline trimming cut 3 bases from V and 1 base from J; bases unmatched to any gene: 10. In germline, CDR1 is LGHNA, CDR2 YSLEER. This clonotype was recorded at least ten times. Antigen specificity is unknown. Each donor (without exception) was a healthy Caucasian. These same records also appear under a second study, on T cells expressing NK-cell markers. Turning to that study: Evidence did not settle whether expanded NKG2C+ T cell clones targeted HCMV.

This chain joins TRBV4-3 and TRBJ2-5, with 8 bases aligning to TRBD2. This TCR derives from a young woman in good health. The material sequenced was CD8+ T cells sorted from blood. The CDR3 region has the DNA TGCGCCAGCAGCCAGGTTTTAGCGGGACTTTCCCAAGAGACCCAGTACTTC. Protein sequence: CASSQVLAGLSQETQYF.